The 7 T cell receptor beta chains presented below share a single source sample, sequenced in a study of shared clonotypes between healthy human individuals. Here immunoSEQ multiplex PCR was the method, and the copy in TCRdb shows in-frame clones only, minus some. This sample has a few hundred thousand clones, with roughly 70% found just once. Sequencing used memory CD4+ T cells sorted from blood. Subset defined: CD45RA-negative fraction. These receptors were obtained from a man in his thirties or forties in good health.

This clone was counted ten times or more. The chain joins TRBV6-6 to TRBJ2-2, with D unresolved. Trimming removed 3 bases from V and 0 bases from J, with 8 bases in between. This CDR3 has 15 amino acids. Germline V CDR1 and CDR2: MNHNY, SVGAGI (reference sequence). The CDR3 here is CASSYGLANTGELFF. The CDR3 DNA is TGTGCCAGCAGTTATGGGCTAGCGAACACCGGGGAGCTGTTTTTT.

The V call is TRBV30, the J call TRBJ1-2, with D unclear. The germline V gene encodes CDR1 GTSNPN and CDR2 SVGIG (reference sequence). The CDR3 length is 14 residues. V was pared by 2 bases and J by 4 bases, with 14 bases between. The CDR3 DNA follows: TGTGCCTGGAGTATTGCATTTGGAGTCTATGGCTACACCTTC. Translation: CAWSIAFGVYGYTF.

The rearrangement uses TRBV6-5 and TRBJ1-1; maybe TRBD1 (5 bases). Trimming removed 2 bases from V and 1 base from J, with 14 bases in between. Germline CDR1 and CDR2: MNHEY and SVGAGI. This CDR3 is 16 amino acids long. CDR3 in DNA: TGTGCCAGCAGTTACGGTGCCGGGACCGCGAACACTGAAGCTTTCTTT. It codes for CASSYGAGTANTEAFF.

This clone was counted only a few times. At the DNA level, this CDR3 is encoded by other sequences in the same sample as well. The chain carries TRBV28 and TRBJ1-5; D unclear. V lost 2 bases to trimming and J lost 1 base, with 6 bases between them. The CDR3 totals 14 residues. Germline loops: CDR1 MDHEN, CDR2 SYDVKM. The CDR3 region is CASSLPGSNQPQHF. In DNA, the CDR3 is TGTGCCAGCAGTTTACCGGGGAGCAATCAGCCCCAGCATTTT.

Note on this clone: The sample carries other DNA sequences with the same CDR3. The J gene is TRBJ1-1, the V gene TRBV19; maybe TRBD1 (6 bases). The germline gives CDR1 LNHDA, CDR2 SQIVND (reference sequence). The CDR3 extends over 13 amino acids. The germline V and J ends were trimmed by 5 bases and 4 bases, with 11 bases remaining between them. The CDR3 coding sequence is TGTGCCAGTAGTCAGGGGTGGAGCACTGAAGCTTTCTTT. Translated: CASSQGWSTEAFF.

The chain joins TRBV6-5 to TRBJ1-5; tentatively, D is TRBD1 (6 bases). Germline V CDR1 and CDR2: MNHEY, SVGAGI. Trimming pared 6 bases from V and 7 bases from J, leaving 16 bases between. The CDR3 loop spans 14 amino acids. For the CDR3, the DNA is TGTGCCAGCAGCCCTGCGGGGGGCGGACAGCCCCAGCATTTT. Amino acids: CASSPAGGGQPQHF.

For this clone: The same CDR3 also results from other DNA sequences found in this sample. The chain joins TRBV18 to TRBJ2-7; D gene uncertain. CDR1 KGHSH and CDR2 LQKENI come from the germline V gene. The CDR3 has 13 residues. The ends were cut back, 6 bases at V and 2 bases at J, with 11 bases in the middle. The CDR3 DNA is TGTGCCAGCTCTCCCGGTGGGACCTACGAGCAGTACTTC. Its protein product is CASSPGGTYEQYF.